This T cell receptor beta chain was recorded in a study of T-cell reconstitution after alpha-beta-depleted transplantation in children. With respect to this clonotype: What it recognizes is unknown.

Preparation of the TCRbeta library used unique molecular identifiers. TCRdb independently ran MiXCR on the PCR reads; one entry per CDR3 protein. The table records around 600,000 distinct CDR3 sequences, roughly 23% of them present only once. The germline V gene encodes CDR1 MNHNS and CDR2 SASEGT. This CDR3 is built from 17 residues. Germline trimming cut 6 bases from V and 6 bases from J; bases unmatched to any gene: 16. The study, taken as a whole, reports: Several hundred expanded graft clones reportedly were the source of alpha-beta T cells about two months after transplant.

The TCR sequence derives from a boy younger than two who had a stem cell transplant for acute myeloid leukemia, so the T cells may come from the graft donor. The rearrangement uses TRBV6-1 and TRBJ2-1; the match to TRBD2 covers 8 bases. The sequencing used PBMCs, mostly from graft donor cells, collected 360 days after TCRalphabeta/CD19-depleted stem cell transplant. The CDR3 sequence is CASSRRRGAGAPNEQFF. CDR3 sequence (DNA): TGTGCCAGCAGCCGACGACGAGGAGCGGGGGCCCCCAATGAGCAGTTCTTC.